The rows below give T cell receptor beta chains drawn from one sample of a study of CD8 T cells in ankylosing spondylitis. TCRdb reprocessed the 5' RACE reads with MiXCR, giving one entry per CDR3 protein. This sample has about 500,000 distinct CDR3 sequences, with over 9.5% found just once. The specimen was blood, either unsorted or a sorted T cell fraction (not recorded which). These receptors were obtained from a male donor with ankylosing spondylitis. Both conserved end residues are part of each CDR3. A D gene is named only where the DNA matches it firmly. Expanded clones get a size class; other rows say once, few or many, or leave the size out.

abundance	j_gene	v_gene	d_gene	CDR3aa	CDR3nt
few	TRBJ2-5	TRBV24-1	NA	CATSEGYQETQYF	TGTGCCACCAGTGAAGGCTACCAAGAGACCCAGTACTTC
few	TRBJ1-6	TRBV12-3/TRBV12-4	NA	CASSLKDWDSPLHF	TGTGCCAGCAGTTTGAAGGACTGGGATTCACCCCTCCACTTT
NA	TRBJ1-1	TRBV5-1	TRBD1	CASSYRQATGEGEAFF	TGCGCCAGCAGCTACCGCCAGGCCACAGGGGAAGGTGAAGCTTTCTTT
NA	TRBJ2-5	TRBV10-3	NA	CAISANGIEGETQYF	TGTGCCATCAGTGCTAATGGTATAGAAGGGGAGACCCAGTACTTC
NA	TRBJ2-3	TRBV3-1	TRBD2	CASSRRTSGRMRDTQYF	TGTGCCAGCAGCCGACGAACTAGCGGGAGGATGAGGGATACGCAGTATTTT
many	TRBJ2-2	TRBV7-9	NA	CASSPLRTGELFF	TGTGCCAGCAGCCCCCTTCGCACCGGGGAGCTGTTTTTT
few	TRBJ2-3	TRBV29-1	NA	CSVERGADTQYF	TGCAGCGTTGAACGGGGCGCAGATACGCAGTATTTT
many	TRBJ1-4	TRBV5-1	NA	CASSLSRGNEKLFF	TGCGCCAGCAGCTTGTCACGTGGGAATGAAAAACTGTTTTTT
few	TRBJ2-3	TRBV20-1	TRBD2	CSASGSGRAPDTQYF	TGCAGTGCTAGTGGTAGCGGGAGGGCCCCAGATACGCAGTATTTT
NA	TRBJ1-1	TRBV24-1	NA	CATSESGGGEVTEAFF	TGTGCCACCAGTGAATCCGGCGGGGGGGAGGTCACTGAAGCTTTCTTT
many	TRBJ1-2	TRBV11-2	TRBD1	CASSPAIGTGFTNYGYTF	TGTGCCAGCAGCCCCGCGATCGGGACAGGGTTTACTAACTATGGCTACACCTTC
few	TRBJ2-1	TRBV5-1	TRBD1	CASSGQGASNEQFF	TGCGCCAGCAGCGGACAGGGGGCGAGCAATGAGCAGTTCTTC
few	TRBJ2-5	TRBV7-8	TRBD1	CASSFIGQGQETQYF	TGTGCCAGCAGCTTTATAGGACAGGGCCAAGAGACCCAGTACTTC
few	TRBJ1-1	TRBV28	TRBD1	CASSQQGNTKAFF	TGTGCCAGCAGCCAACAGGGGAACACTAAAGCTTTCTTT
NA	TRBJ1-2	TRBV12-3/TRBV12-4	NA	CASSPGVGGYTF	TGTGCCAGCAGTCCAGGGGTTGGCGGCTACACCTTC
few	TRBJ2-2	TRBV20-1	TRBD1	CSASSRDRAYTGELFF	TGCAGTGCTTCCAGCCGGGACAGGGCATACACCGGGGAGCTGTTTTTT
many	TRBJ2-2	TRBV18	NA	CASSPVAGPLTGELFF	TGTGCCAGCTCACCTGTGGCAGGCCCACTCACCGGGGAGCTGTTTTTT
NA	TRBJ2-1	TRBV5-1	TRBD2	CASSLGGLATHNEQFF	TGCGCCAGCAGCTTGGGGGGACTAGCGACACACAATGAGCAGTTCTTC